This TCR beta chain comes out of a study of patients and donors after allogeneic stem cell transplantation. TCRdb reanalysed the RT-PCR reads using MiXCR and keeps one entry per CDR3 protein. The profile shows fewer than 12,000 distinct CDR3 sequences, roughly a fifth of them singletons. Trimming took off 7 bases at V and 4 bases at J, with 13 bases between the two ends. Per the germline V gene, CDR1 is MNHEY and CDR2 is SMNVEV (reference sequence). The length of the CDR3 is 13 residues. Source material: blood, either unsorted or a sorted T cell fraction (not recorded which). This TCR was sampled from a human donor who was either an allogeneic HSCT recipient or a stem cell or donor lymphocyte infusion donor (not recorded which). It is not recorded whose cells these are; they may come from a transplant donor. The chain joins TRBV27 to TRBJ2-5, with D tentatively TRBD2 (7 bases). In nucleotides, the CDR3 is TGTGCCAGCACTACAAGGGGGGGAGAGACCCAGTACTTC. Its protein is CASTTRGGETQYF.